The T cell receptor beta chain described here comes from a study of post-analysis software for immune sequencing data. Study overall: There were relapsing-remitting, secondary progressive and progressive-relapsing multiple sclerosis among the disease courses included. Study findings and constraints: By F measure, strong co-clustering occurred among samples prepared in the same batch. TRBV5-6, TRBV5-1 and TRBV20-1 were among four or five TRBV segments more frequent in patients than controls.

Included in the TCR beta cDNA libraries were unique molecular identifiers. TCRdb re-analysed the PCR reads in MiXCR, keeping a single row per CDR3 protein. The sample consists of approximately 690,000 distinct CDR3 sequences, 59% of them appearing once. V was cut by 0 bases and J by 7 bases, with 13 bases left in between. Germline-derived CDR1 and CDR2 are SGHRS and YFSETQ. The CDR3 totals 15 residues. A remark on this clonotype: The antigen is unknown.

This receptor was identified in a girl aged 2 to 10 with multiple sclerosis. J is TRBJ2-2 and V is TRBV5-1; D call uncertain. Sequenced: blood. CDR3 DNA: TGCGCCAGCAGCTTGGGCCCCCAGATAGGCGGGGAGCTGTTTTTT. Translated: CASSLGPQIGGELFF.